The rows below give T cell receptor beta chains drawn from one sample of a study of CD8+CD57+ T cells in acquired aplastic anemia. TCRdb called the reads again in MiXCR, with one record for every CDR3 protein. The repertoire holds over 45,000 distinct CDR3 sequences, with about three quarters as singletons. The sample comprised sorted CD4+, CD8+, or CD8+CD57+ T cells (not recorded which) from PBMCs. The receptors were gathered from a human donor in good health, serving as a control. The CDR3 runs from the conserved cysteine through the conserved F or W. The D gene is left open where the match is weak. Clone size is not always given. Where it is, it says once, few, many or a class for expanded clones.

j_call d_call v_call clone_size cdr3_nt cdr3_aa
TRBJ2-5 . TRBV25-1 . TGTGCCAGCAGCCAAGATCCTCAAGAGACCCAGTACTTC CASSQDPQETQYF
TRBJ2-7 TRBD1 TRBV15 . TGTGCCACCAGCGGACAGGCGGAAGGAGACGAGCAGTACTTC CATSGQAEGDEQYF
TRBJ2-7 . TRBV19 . TGTGCCAGTAGTATCGGGGACAAAAGGACCTACGAGCAGTACTTC CASSIGDKRTYEQYF
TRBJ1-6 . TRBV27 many TGTGCCAGCAGTTTATATCCAGCTTCACCCCTCCACTTT CASSLYPASPLHF
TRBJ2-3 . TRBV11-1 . TGTGCCAGCAGCCTTCGCGCGGGGCCGACAGATACGCAGTATTTT CASSLRAGPTDTQYF
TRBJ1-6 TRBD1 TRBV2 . TGTGCCAGCGAGACCGGGACAGGGCAATATAATTCACCCCTCCACTTT CASETGTGQYNSPLHF
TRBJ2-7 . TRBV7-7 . TGTGCTAGCAGCCCCCGACCAGAGCAGTACTTC CASSPRPEQYF
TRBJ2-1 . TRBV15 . TGTGCCACCAGCTCTGGAGAACGGCGAGATGAGCAGTTCTTC CATSSGERRDEQFF
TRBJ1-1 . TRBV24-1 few TGTGCCACCACAATTCGGGGCAGGAGGAACACTGAAGCTTTCTTT CATTIRGRRNTEAFF
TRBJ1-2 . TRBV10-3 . TGTGCCATCGGACTACTGGCACAGAGGAACTATGGCTACACCTTC CAIGLLAQRNYGYTF
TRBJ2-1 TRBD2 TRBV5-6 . TGTGCCAGCAGCTTCGGACTAGCGGGTAACTACAATGAGCAGTTCTTC CASSFGLAGNYNEQFF
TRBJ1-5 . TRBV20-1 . TGCAGTGCTATACCCAGGGCAGGCAATCAGCCCCAGCATTTT CSAIPRAGNQPQHF
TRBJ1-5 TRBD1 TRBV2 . TGTGCCGGCATGGGACAGCCCAATCAGCCCCAGCATTTT CAGMGQPNQPQHF
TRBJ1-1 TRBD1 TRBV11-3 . TGTGCCAGCAGCCCACGGACAGGGCCGAACACTGAAGCTTTCTTT CASSPRTGPNTEAFF
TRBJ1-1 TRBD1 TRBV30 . TGTGCCTGGAGTGGTAGACAGGGATTGGAAGCTTTCTTT CAWSGRQGLEAFF
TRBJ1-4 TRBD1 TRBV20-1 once TGCAGTGTCGGACAGGGAATTCTCGGAACTAATGAAAAACTGTTTTTT CSVGQGILGTNEKLFF
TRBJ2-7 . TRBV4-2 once TGTGCCAGCAGCCAAGAGACGGGCCGTTACGAGCAGTGCTTC CASSQETGRYEQCF
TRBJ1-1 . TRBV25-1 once TGTGCCAGCAGTGATTGGGGGTACGTGAACACTGAAGCTTTCTTT CASSDWGYVNTEAFF
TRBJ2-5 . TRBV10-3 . TGTGCCATCAGTGAGTCGGAGGAGACCCAGTACTTC CAISESEETQYF
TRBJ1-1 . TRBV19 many TGTGCCAGTAGTATAGCAGGAGATTACACTGAAGCTTTCTTT CASSIAGDYTEAFF
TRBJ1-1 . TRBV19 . TGTGCCAGTAGTATAGATAGACAAGGCAGTGAAGCTTTCTTT CASSIDRQGSEAFF
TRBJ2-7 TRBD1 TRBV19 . TGTGCCAGCAGTGAAAGGTCAGGGGGCGGCTACGAGCAGTACTTC CASSERSGGGYEQYF
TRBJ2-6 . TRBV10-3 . TGTGCCATCAGTGAGGGGGGGCCTGGGGCCAACGTCCTGACTTTC CAISEGGPGANVLTF
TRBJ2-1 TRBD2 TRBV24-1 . TGTGCCACCAGTGATACTAGCGGGGGGGCTTATGAGCAGTTCTTC CATSDTSGGAYEQFF
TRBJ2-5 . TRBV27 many TGTGCCAGTGGGGGTTCACCAGAGACCCAGTACTTC CASGGSPETQYF
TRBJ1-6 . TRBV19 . TGTGCCAGTAGTATAGCTGACAACAATTCACCCCTCCACTTT CASSIADNNSPLHF
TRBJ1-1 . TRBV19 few TGTGCCAGTACCCAAAGGGGCTTGTTGAACACTGAAGCTTTCTTT CASTQRGLLNTEAFF
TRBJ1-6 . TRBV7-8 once TGTGCCAGCAGCTTATCAGGGAATAATTCACCCCTCCACTTT CASSLSGNNSPLHF
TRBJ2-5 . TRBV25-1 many TGTGCCAGCAGTGAATACTTGGACAGCCAAGAGACCCAGTACTTC CASSEYLDSQETQYF